The 30 T cell receptor beta chains reported below all come from one sample, sequenced in a study of long-term antiretroviral therapy in people with HIV. Samples were assayed with immunoSEQ v3.0 at survey level. Profiling relied on immunoSEQ multiplex PCR, and the TCRdb table lists in-frame clones only, not all of them. The sample records tens of thousands of clones, 70% to 90% being singletons. The sample consisted of unsorted PBMCs, taken 0.8 years before starting antiretroviral therapy. The receptor set was obtained from a man aged 18 to 29 with HIV.

The chain links TRBV13 to TRBJ1-4; TRBD1 matches at 8 bases. The CDR3 spans 14 residues. The trim removed 3 bases at V and 5 bases at J, leaving 2 bases unmatched. Germline CDR1 and CDR2: PRHDT and FYEKMQ (reference sequence). The CDR3 region is CASSFRTGNEKLFF. DNA for the CDR3: TGTGCCAGCAGCTTCCGGACAGGGAATGAAAAACTGTTTTTT.

The V and J genes are TRBV2 and TRBJ2-1; 7 bases fit TRBD1. The CDR3 runs to 14 residues. The germline gives CDR1 SNHLY, CDR2 FYNNEI. The V gene end was trimmed by 3 bases and the J gene end by 2 bases; junction bases not matched to a gene: 1. The CDR3 spells CASSDRGTYNEQFF. The DNA for the CDR3 is TGTGCCAGCAGTGACAGGGGGACCTACAATGAGCAGTTCTTC.

This clone showed up just once. The rearrangement uses TRBV5-4 and TRBJ2-1; maybe TRBD2 (6 bases). Trimming shortened V by 4 bases and J by 3 bases, and 14 bases separated the two germline ends. Germline assignment: CDR1 SGHNT and CDR2 YYREEE (reference sequence). The CDR3 contains 15 residues. CDR3 region: CASSTGGPVYNEQFF. The CDR3 DNA sequence: TGTGCCAGCAGCACAGGAGGGCCCGTCTACAATGAGCAGTTCTTC.

The chain is built from TRBV29-1 and TRBJ1-3; D unresolved. Trimming removed 2 bases at V and 4 bases at J, with 12 bases between. CDR3 length: 14 residues. Germline lookup yields CDR1 SQVTM and CDR2 ANQGSEA. The CDR3 DNA reads as TGCAGCGTTGAAATGGTGTCCAAGGGAAACACCATATATTTT. Protein: CSVEMVSKGNTIYF.

The CDR3 bases are TGTGCCAGCTCGAGGGCTAGCGTAAACTACGAGCAGTACTTC. Amino acid sequence: CASSRASVNYEQYF. The chain has TRBV27 and TRBJ2-7, with D possibly TRBD2 on 6 matching bases. Germline CDR1 is MNHEY and CDR2 is SMNVEV (reference sequence). This CDR3 is 14 amino acids long. The V end lost 8 bases, the J end lost 3 bases, and 17 bases lay between the germline ends.

V is TRBV28 and J is TRBJ2-3; D perhaps matches TRBD2 (6 bases). This CDR3 contains 14 residues. V was trimmed by 8 bases and J by 5 bases, leaving 17 bases between them. The germline V gene encodes CDR1 MDHEN and CDR2 SYDVKM. The CDR3 bases are TGTGCCAGCCGCTACGGAGGAGGGCAAGATACGCAGTATTTT. Protein sequence: CASRYGGGQDTQYF.

The chain couples TRBV5-4 to TRBJ2-7; D possibly corresponds to TRBD2 (6 bases). V was trimmed by 4 bases and J by 5 bases, leaving 16 bases between them. This CDR3 contains 14 residues. Germline-derived CDR1 and CDR2 are SGHNT and YYREEE (reference sequence). As DNA, the CDR3 is TGTGCCAGCAGCCCCGGGACTCCCGCCGACGAGCAGTACTTC. Its translation is CASSPGTPADEQYF.

The J gene is TRBJ2-1, the V gene TRBV2; D is undetermined. The CDR3 is made up of 13 amino acids. The germline CDR1 and CDR2 sequences are SNHLY and FYNNEI. The ends were cut back, 6 bases at V and 9 bases at J, with 15 bases in the middle. The CDR3 protein is CASRASVSLEQFF. Written as DNA, the CDR3 is TGTGCCAGCAGGGCGTCCGTATCTCTTGAGCAGTTCTTC.

This chain joins TRBV19 and TRBJ1-3; D gene unclear. CDR3 length: 15 amino acids. V dropped 3 bases and J dropped 0 bases, with 9 bases sitting between them. Looked up from germline, CDR1 is LNHDA and CDR2 is SQIVND (reference sequence). Here the CDR3 reads CASSIGPYSGNTIYF. In DNA, the CDR3 is TGTGCCAGTAGTATCGGACCATACTCTGGAAACACCATATATTTT.

This clone was seen once. The genes are TRBV7-3 and TRBJ2-1; TRBD2 aligns across 12 bases. The ends lost 4 bases at V and 5 bases at J; junction bases unmatched: 6. CDR3 length: 16 amino acids. Germline V CDR1 and CDR2: SGHTA, FQGTGA. The CDR3 DNA reads as TGTGCCAGCAGCTCAGCTAGCGGGGGGGCTGACAATGAGCAGTTCTTC. Its translation is CASSSASGGADNEQFF.

The rearrangement uses TRBV7-9 and TRBJ2-3; 8 bases align to TRBD1. CDR1 and CDR2 (germline): SEHNR, FQNEAQ (reference sequence). The CDR3 has 19 residues. Unmatched junction bases numbered 20, after V lost 5 bases and J lost 4 bases. The CDR3 sequence is CASSLKTHRGTWFPDTQYF. In DNA form, the CDR3 reads TGTGCCAGCAGCCTGAAGACCCACAGGGGGACGTGGTTCCCAGATACGCAGTATTTT.

The chain has TRBV14 and TRBJ1-2; TRBD1 agrees at 7 bases. V lost 1 base, J lost 9 bases, and 5 bases stayed unmatched. This CDR3 region has 13 residues. The V gene's germline CDR1 is SGHDN and CDR2 FVKESK. The CDR3 reads CASSQGGQRSYTF. For the CDR3, the DNA is TGTGCCAGCAGCCAAGGGGGACAGCGAAGCTACACCTTC.

The rearrangement uses TRBV2 and TRBJ2-3; 7 nucleotides match TRBD1. Germline CDR1 is SNHLY and CDR2 is FYNNEI. V lost 7 bases, J lost 3 bases, and 1 base stayed unmatched. CDR3 length equals 12 residues. The CDR3 loop is CASMGQTDTQYF. Written as DNA, the CDR3 is TGTGCCAGCATGGGACAGACAGATACGCAGTATTTT. Complete variable domain (other parts from reference TRBV2 and TRBJ2-3): EPEVTQTPSHQVTQMGQEVILRCVPISNHLYFYWYRQILGQKVEFLVSFYNNEISEKSEIFDDQFSVERPDGSNFTLKIRSTKLEDSAMYFCASMGQTDTQYFGPGTRLTVL.

The chain couples TRBV7-8 to TRBJ2-5; 7 bases align to TRBD1. V lost 6 bases and J lost 3; bases outside the gene matches: 7. This CDR3 region has 14 residues. Per the germline V gene, CDR1 is SGHVS and CDR2 is FQNEAQ. CDR3 residues: CASRPGQVKETQYF. The CDR3 region has the DNA TGTGCCAGCAGACCCGGACAGGTCAAAGAGACCCAGTACTTC.

DNA for the CDR3: TGTGCCAGCAGCGTAGCTACCGGGCCGGGGCAAGAGACCCAGTACTTC. Protein sequence: CASSVATGPGQETQYF. The chain joins TRBV9 to TRBJ2-5; a possible D gene is TRBD2 (5 bases). Trimming shortened V by 0 bases and J by 2 bases, and 14 bases separated the two germline ends. The CDR3 spans 16 residues. Germline V lookup: CDR1 SGDLS, CDR2 YYNGEE.

This chain joins TRBV9 and TRBJ2-7; maybe TRBD2 (5 bases). Trimming pared 0 bases from V and 7 bases from J, leaving 11 bases between. CDR3 length: 13 residues. Germline assignment: CDR1 SGDLS and CDR2 YYNGEE. Here the CDR3 reads CASSVVPGNEQYF. CDR3 DNA sequence: TGTGCCAGCAGCGTAGTACCGGGGAATGAGCAGTACTTC.

This clone was counted once. The chain couples TRBV29-1 to TRBJ1-1; no clear D gene. Germline lookup yields CDR1 SQVTM and CDR2 ANQGSEA. CDR3 length: 13 residues. Between the trimmed V and J ends, which lost 6 bases and 1 base, there was a span of 12 bases. The CDR3 protein is CSVPRASNTEAFF. The CDR3 DNA is TGCAGCGTCCCCCGGGCCTCGAACACTGAAGCTTTCTTT.

This chain joins TRBV7-2 and TRBJ2-4, with D maybe TRBD1 (5 bases). Germline loops: CDR1 SGHTA, CDR2 FQGNSA. Trimming removed 1 base at V and 3 bases at J, with 10 bases between. The CDR3 totals 15 residues. In DNA, the CDR3 is TGTGCCAGCAGCTTAGGAGTAGGACACAAAAACATTCAGTACTTC. This encodes CASSLGVGHKNIQYF.

This clone was found once. The chain carries TRBV14 and TRBJ1-2; TRBD1 is a possible D gene (6 bases). Trimming cost V 4 bases and J 2 bases, with 11 bases left between them. Per germline, CDR1 SGHDN and CDR2 FVKESK. The CDR3 is made up of 14 amino acids. This chain's CDR3 is CASSRGQQNYGYTF. DNA for the CDR3: TGTGCCAGCAGCCGGGGACAACAAAACTATGGCTACACCTTC.

This chain uses TRBV21-1 with TRBJ1-4. TRBV21-1 is tagged as a pseudogene. The CDR3 spans 15 residues. CDR3 DNA: TGTGCCAGCAGCCGATACGGCAGCCCGAAAGAAAAACTGTTTTTT. It codes for CASSRYGSPKEKLFF.

The V call is TRBV4-1, the J call TRBJ2-7; TRBD1 agrees at 8 bases. After removal of 0 bases from V and 4 bases from J, the junction contained 8 bases not matched to a gene. Germline assignment: CDR1 MGHRA and CDR2 YSYEKL. This CDR3 has 16 amino acids. The chain's CDR3 is CASSQEGLGQGYEQYF. The CDR3 bases are TGCGCCAGCAGCCAAGAAGGGCTAGGACAGGGATACGAGCAGTACTTC.

This clone occurred a few times. The rearrangement uses TRBV9 and TRBJ2-2, with D hard to call. V shed 1 base and J shed 3 bases, with 10 bases lying between them. The CDR3 totals 15 residues. Germline CDR1 and CDR2: SGDLS and YYNGEE. CDR3 residues: CASSVSTFDTGELFF. CDR3 sequence (DNA): TGTGCCAGCAGCGTATCGACATTCGACACCGGGGAGCTGTTTTTT. The whole variable domain, filled in from reference TRBV9 and TRBJ2-2, reads DSGVTQTPKHLITATGQRVTLRCSPRSGDLSVYWYQQSLDQGLQFLIQYYNGEERAKGNILERFSAQQFPDLHSELNLSSLELGDSALYFCASSVSTFDTGELFFGEGSRLTVL.

The chain couples TRBV23-1 to TRBJ1-5, with 8 bases lining up with TRBD1. TRBV23-1 counts as an open reading frame of uncertain function. Trimming removed 2 bases from V and 5 bases from J; junction bases left unmatched: 11. The CDR3 is 17 residues long. The CDR3 reads CASSQGQGPRNDQPQHF. The DNA of the CDR3 is TGCGCCAGCAGTCAAGGACAGGGTCCCCGCAATGATCAGCCCCAGCATTTT.

Only a few counts were recorded for this clone. The chain combines TRBV4-3 with TRBJ2-5; 7 bases are shared with TRBD1. V was pared by 4 bases and J by 5 bases, with 13 bases of the junction left unmatched. The CDR3 runs to 16 residues. Germline V gene lookup returns CDR1 LGHNA and CDR2 YSLEER. The CDR3 is CASSPRDSRHHETQYF. CDR3 DNA sequence: TGCGCCAGCAGCCCCCGGGACAGTCGCCATCATGAGACCCAGTACTTC.

The rearrangement joins TRBV19 to TRBJ2-5; 13 bases are a match to TRBD2. The germline V gene encodes CDR1 LNHDA and CDR2 SQIVND (reference sequence). This CDR3 spans 18 amino acids. The junction had 13 bases not matched to a gene; V was cut back by 4 bases and J by 5 bases. The DNA for the CDR3 is TGTGCCAGTAGTAAGATAGGCCCCCCGACTAGCGGGAGGGAGACCCAGTACTTC. The encoded protein is CASSKIGPPTSGRETQYF.

This rearrangement joins TRBV25-1 to TRBJ1-1; D not resolved. The CDR3 spans 13 residues. The germline V and J ends were trimmed by 5 bases and 0 bases, with 7 bases remaining between them. Germline CDR1 and CDR2: MGHDK and SYGVNS. In nucleotides, the CDR3 is TGTGCCAGCAGTAGACGGATGAACACTGAAGCTTTCTTT. It encodes CASSRRMNTEAFF. The variable domain in full, completed from reference TRBV25-1 and TRBJ1-1, reads EADIYQTPRYLVIGTGKKITLECSQTMGHDKMYWYQQDPGMELHLIHYSYGVNSTEKGDLSSESTVSRIRTEHFPLTLESARPSHTSQYLCASSRRMNTEAFFGQGTRLTVV.

The chain employs TRBV18 and TRBJ2-5, with unresolved D. V was cut by 3 bases and J by 2 bases, with 19 bases left in between. The CDR3 covers 17 residues. From germline, CDR1 is KGHSH and CDR2 LQKENI. The CDR3 spells CASSPLPGYLGQETQYF. In DNA, the CDR3 is TGTGCCAGCTCACCGCTGCCGGGTTACCTAGGGCAAGAGACCCAGTACTTC.

The chain is built from TRBV19 and TRBJ2-4; TRBD1 matches 9 bases. Germline values: CDR1 LNHDA, CDR2 SQIVND (reference sequence). There are 17 residues in the CDR3. V shed 5 bases and J 4 bases; nucleotides not matched to a gene: 12. This chain's CDR3 is CASSYDSEDRGKNIQYF. CDR3 bases: TGTGCCAGTAGTTACGACTCCGAGGACAGGGGTAAAAACATTCAGTACTTC.

The chain links TRBV7-2 to TRBJ2-1; TRBD2 agrees at 7 bases. This CDR3 is built from 15 residues. The trim removed 1 base at V and 5 bases at J, leaving 5 bases unmatched. In germline, CDR1 is SGHTA, CDR2 FQGNSA. The chain's CDR3 is CASSLGTSTDNEQFF. The CDR3 nucleotides are TGTGCCAGCAGCTTAGGGACTAGTACAGACAATGAGCAGTTCTTC.

CDR3 amino acids: CASSIDLSGSYNEQFF. The CDR3 DNA sequence: TGTGCCAGTAGTATAGATCTGAGCGGGAGTTACAATGAGCAGTTCTTC. The rearrangement uses TRBV19 and TRBJ2-1, with 8 positions matching TRBD2. V dropped 0 bases and J dropped 4; count of bases not matched to a gene: 5. The length of the CDR3 is 16 residues. CDR1 is LNHDA and CDR2 is SQIVND in the germline V gene (reference sequence).